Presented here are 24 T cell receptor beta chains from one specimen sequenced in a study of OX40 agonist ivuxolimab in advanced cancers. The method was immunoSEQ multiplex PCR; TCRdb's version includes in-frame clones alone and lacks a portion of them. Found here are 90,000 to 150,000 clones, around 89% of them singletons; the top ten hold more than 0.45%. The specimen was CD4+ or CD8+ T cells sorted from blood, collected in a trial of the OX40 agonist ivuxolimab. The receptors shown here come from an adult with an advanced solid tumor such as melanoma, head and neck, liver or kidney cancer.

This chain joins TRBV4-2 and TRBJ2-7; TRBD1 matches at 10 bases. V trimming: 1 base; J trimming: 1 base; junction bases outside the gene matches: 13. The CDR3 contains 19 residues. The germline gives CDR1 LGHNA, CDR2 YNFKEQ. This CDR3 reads CASSQAATGGFSESYEQYF. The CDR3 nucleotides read TGTGCCAGCAGCCAAGCCGCGACAGGGGGCTTCTCGGAGTCCTACGAGCAGTACTTC.

In DNA form, the CDR3 reads TGTGCCAGCAGTTACTCGAATATGAACACTGAAGCTTTCTTT. Amino acid sequence: CASSYSNMNTEAFF. This rearrangement joins TRBV6-5 to TRBJ1-1; D unclear. The CDR3 covers 14 residues. V was shortened by 0 bases and J by 0 bases, with 5 bases between the two germline ends. The germline V gene encodes CDR1 MNHEY and CDR2 SVGAGI.

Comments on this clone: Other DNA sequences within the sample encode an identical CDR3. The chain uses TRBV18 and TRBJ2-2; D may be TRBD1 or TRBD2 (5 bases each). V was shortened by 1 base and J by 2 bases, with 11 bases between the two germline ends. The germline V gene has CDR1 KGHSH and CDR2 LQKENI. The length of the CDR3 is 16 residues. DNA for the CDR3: TGTGCCAGCTCACCACGCGGGCAGGGAAACACCGGGGAGCTGTTTTTT. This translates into CASSPRGQGNTGELFF.

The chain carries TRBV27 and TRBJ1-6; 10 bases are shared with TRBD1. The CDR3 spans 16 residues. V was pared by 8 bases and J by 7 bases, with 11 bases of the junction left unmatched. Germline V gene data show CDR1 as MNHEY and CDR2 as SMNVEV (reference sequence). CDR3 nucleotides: TGTGCCAGCGCCTGGGGACAGGGGATAGTAAATTCACCCCTCCACTTT. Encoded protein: CASAWGQGIVNSPLHF.

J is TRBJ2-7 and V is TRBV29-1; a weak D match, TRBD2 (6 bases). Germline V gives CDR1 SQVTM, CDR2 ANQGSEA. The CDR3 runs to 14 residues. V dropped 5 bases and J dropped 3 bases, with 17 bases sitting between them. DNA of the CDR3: TGCAGCGTTTCGGAGGGGCTAAGGAACTACGAGCAGTACTTC. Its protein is CSVSEGLRNYEQYF.

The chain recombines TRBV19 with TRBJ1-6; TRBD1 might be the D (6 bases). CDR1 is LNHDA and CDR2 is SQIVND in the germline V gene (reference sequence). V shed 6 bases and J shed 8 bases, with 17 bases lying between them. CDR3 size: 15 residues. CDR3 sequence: CASRSEQGSDSPLHF. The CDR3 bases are TGTGCCAGTAGGAGTGAGCAGGGGAGCGATTCACCCCTCCACTTT.

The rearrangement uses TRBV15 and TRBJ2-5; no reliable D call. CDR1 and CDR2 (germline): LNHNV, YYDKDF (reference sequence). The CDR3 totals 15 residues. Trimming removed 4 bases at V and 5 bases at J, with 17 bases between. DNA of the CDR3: TGTGCCACCAGCAAGGGTGAAGGGTTGATGGAGACCCAGTACTTC. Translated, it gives CATSKGEGLMETQYF.

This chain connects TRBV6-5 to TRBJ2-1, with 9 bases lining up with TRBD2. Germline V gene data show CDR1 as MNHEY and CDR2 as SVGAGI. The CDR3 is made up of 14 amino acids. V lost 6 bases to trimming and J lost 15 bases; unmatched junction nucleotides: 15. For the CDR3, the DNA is TGTGCCAGCAGCACCGTTGGTAGCGGGGGCCCCCCGTTCTTC. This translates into CASSTVGSGGPPFF.

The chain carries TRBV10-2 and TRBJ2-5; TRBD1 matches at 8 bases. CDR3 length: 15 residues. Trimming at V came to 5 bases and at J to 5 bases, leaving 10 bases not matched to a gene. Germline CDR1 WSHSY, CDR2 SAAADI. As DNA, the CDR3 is TGCGCCAGCAGTACCCCTCAGGGGGCGGCGGAGACCCAGTACTTC. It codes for CASSTPQGAAETQYF.

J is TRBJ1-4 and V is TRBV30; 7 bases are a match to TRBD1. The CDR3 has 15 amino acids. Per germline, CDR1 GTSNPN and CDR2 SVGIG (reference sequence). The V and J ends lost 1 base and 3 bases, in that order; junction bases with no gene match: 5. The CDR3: CAWSGKGTANEKLFF. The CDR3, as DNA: TGTGCCTGGAGTGGTAAAGGGACAGCTAATGAAAAACTGTTTTTT.

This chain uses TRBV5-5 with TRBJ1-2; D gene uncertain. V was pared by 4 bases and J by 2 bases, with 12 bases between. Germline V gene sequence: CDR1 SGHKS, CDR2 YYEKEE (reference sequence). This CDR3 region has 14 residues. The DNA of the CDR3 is TGTGCCAGCAGCGAGACCGGAGGGAACTATGGCTACACCTTC. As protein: CASSETGGNYGYTF.

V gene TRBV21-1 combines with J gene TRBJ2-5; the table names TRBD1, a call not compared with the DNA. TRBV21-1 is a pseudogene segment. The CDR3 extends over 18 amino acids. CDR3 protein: CASSKFLGQGANQETQYF. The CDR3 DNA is TGTGCCAGCAGCAAATTCCTAGGACAGGGGGCGAACCAAGAGACCCAGTACTTC.

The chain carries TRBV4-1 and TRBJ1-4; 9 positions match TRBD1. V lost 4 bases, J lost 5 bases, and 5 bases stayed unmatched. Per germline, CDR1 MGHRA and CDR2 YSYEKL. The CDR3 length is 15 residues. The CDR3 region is CASSLGQGRNEKLFF. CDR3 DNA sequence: TGCGCCAGCAGCCTGGGACAGGGAAGGAATGAAAAACTGTTTTTT.

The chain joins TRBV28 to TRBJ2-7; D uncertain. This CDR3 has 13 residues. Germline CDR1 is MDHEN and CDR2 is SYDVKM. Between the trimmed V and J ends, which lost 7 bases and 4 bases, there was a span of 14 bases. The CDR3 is CASTPLGIYEQYF. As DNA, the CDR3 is TGTGCCAGCACTCCTTTGGGCATATACGAGCAGTACTTC.

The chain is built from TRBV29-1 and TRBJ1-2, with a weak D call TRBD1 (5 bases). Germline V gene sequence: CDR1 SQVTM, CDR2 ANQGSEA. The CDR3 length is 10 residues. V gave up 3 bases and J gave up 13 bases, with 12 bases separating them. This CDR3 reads CSVDRDGFTF. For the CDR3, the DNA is TGCAGCGTTGATCGGGACGGATTCACCTTC.

This CDR3 reads CSVGTGEGQPQHF. CDR3 bases: TGCAGCGTGGGGACAGGGGAGGGGCAGCCCCAGCATTTT. This chain joins TRBV29-1 and TRBJ1-5, with 10 bases lining up with TRBD1. With 6 bases clipped from V and 7 bases from J, the junction kept 6 bases outside the gene matches. The CDR3 consists of 13 residues. Germline V gene sequence: CDR1 SQVTM, CDR2 ANQGSEA.

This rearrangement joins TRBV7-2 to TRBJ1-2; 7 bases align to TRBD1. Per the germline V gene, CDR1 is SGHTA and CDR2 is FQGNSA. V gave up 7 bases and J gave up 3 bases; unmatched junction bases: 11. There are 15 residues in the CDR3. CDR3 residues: CASTKEGQQYYGYTF. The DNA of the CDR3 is TGTGCCAGCACCAAAGAGGGACAGCAATACTATGGCTACACCTTC.

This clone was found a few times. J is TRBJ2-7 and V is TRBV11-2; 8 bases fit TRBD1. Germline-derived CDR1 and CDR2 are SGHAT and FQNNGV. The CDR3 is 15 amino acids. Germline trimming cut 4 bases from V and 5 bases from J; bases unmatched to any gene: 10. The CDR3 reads CASSSPLTGVNEQYF. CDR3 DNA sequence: TGTGCCAGCAGCTCCCCGCTGACAGGGGTTAACGAGCAGTACTTC. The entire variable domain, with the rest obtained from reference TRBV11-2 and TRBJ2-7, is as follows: EAGVAQSPRYKIIEKRQSVAFWCNPISGHATLYWYQQILGQGPKLLIQFQNNGVVDDSQLPKDRFSAERLKGVDSTLKIQPAKLEDSAVYLCASSSPLTGVNEQYFGPGTRLTVT.

Here the CDR3 reads CASSRTTGTGSEQYF. In DNA, the CDR3 is TGTGCCAGCAGTCGAACTACCGGGACAGGGAGCGAGCAGTACTTC. The rearrangement joins TRBV6-5 to TRBJ2-7, with 9 positions matching TRBD1. The V segment lost 5 bases and the J segment 6 bases; nucleotides outside the gene matches: 11. The CDR3 consists of 15 residues. Germline V lookup: CDR1 MNHEY, CDR2 SVGAGI.

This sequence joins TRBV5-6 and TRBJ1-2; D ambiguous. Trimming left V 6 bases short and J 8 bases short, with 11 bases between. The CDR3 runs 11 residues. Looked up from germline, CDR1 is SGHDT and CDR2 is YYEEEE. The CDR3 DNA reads TGTGCCAGCACCTCAGATGCCGGCTACACCTTC. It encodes CASTSDAGYTF.

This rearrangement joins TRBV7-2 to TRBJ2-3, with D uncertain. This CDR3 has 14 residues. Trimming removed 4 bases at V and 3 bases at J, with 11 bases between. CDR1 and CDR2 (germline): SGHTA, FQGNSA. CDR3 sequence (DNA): TGTGCCAGCAGCTCCTCACCCCGAACAGATACGCAGTATTTT. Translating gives CASSSSPRTDTQYF.

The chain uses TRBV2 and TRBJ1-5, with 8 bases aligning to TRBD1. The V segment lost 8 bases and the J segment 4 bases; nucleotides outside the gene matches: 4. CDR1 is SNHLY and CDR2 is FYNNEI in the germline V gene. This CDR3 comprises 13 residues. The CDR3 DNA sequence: TGTGCCAGCCGGACAGGGTTAAATCAGCCCCAGCATTTT. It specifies CASRTGLNQPQHF.

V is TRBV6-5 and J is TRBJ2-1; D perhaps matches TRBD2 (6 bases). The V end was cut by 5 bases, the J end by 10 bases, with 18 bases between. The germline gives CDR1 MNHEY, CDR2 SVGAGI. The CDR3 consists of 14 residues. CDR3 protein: CASSQTGPAGEQFF. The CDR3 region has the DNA TGTGCCAGCAGTCAGACTGGGCCCGCGGGGGAGCAGTTCTTC.

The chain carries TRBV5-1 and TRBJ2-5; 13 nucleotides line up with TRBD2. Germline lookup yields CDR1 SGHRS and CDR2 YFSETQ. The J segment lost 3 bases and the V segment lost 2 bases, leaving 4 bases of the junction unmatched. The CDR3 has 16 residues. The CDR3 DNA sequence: TGCGCCAGCAGCTTTACCGGGACTAGCGGGGAAGAGACCCAGTACTTC. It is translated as CASSFTGTSGEETQYF. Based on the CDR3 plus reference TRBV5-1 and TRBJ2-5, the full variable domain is KAGVTQTPRYLIKTRGQQVTLSCSPISGHRSVSWYQQTPGQGLQFLFEYFSETQRNKGNFPGRFSGRQFSNSRSEMNVSTLELGDSALYLCASSFTGTSGEETQYFGPGTRLLVL.